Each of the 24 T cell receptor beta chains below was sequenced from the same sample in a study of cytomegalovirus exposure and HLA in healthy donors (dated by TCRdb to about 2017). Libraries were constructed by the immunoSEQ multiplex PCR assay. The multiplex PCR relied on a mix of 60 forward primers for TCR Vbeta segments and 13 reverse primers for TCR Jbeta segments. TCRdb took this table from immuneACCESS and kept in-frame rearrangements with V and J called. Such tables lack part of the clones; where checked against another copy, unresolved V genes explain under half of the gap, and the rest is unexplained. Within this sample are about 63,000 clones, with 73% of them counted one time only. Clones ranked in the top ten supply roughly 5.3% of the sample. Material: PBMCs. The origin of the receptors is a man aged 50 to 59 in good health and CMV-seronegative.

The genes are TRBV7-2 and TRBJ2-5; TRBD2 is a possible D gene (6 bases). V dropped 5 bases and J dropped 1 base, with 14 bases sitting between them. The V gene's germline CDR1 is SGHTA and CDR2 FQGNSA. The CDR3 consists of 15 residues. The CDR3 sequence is CASSPMRGLQETQYF. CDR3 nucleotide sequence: TGTGCCAGCAGCCCAATGAGGGGACTCCAAGAGACCCAGTACTTC.

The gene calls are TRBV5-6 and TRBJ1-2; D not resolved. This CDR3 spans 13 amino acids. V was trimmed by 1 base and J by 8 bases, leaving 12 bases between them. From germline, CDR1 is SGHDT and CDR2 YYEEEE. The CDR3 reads CASSLPDFRGYTF. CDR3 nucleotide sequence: TGTGCCAGCAGCTTGCCGGACTTCCGAGGCTACACCTTC.

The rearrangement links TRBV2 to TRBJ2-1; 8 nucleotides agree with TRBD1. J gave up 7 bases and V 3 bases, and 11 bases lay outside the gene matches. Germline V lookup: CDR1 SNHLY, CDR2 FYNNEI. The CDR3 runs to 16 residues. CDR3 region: CASSDRQGAPRNEQFF. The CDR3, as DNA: TGTGCCAGCAGTGACCGGCAGGGGGCGCCGAGGAATGAGCAGTTCTTC.

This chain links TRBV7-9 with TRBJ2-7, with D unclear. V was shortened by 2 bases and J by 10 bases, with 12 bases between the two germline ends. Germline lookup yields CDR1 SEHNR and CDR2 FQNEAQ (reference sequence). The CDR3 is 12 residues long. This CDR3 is CASSLSVGVQYF. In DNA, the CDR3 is TGTGCCAGCAGCTTATCGGTGGGCGTCCAGTACTTC.

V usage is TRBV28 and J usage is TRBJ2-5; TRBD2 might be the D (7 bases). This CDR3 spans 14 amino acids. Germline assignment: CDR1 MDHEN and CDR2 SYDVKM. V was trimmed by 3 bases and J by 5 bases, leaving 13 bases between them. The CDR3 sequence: CASSFEGGLETQYF. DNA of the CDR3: TGTGCCAGCAGTTTTGAGGGGGGGTTGGAGACCCAGTACTTC.

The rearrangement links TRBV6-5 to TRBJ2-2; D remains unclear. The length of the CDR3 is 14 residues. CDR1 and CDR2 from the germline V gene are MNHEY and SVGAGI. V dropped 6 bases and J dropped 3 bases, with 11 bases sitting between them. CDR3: CASRAIQDTGELFF. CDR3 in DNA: TGTGCCAGCAGGGCAATTCAAGACACCGGGGAGCTGTTTTTT.

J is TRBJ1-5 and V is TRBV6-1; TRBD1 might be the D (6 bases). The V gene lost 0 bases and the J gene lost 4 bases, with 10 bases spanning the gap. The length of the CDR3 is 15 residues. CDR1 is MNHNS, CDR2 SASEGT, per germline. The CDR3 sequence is CASSEALRGNQPQHF. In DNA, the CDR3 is TGTGCCAGCAGTGAAGCCCTTAGGGGGAATCAGCCCCAGCATTTT.

CDR3 DNA: TGTGCCTGGAGTGGGGCGGGACAGCTCTATGGCTACACCTTC. This translates into CAWSGAGQLYGYTF. This sequence joins TRBV30 and TRBJ1-2; 7 bases agree with TRBD1. V lost 1 base and J lost 4; bases outside the gene matches: 6. The CDR3 runs to 14 residues. The germline V gene has CDR1 GTSNPN and CDR2 SVGIG (reference sequence).

CDR3 in amino acids: CASSQEDVTGAYEQYF. The CDR3 coding sequence is TGTGCCAGCAGCCAAGAGGACGTGACAGGGGCCTACGAGCAGTACTTC. This chain connects TRBV14 to TRBJ2-7; 8 bases fit TRBD1. Germline assignment: CDR1 SGHDN and CDR2 FVKESK. The CDR3 spans 16 residues. V was clipped by 0 bases and J by 2 bases; unmatched bases: 6.

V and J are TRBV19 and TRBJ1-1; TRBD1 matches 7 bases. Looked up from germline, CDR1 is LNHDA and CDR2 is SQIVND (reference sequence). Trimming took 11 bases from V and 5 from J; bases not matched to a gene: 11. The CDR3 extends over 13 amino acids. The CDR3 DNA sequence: TGTGCCTGCCGGGACAGCGGGTCGACTGAAGCTTTCTTT. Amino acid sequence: CACRDSGSTEAFF.

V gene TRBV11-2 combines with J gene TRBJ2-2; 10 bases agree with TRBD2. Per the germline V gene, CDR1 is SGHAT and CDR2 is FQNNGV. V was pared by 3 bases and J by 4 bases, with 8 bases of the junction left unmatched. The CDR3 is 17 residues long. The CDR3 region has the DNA TGTGCCAGCAGCTTCGAAACTAGCGGGGCCCGCACCGGGGAGCTGTTTTTT. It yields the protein CASSFETSGARTGELFF. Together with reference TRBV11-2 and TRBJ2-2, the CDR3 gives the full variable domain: EAGVAQSPRYKIIEKRQSVAFWCNPISGHATLYWYQQILGQGPKLLIQFQNNGVVDDSQLPKDRFSAERLKGVDSTLKIQPAKLEDSAVYLCASSFETSGARTGELFFGEGSRLTVL.

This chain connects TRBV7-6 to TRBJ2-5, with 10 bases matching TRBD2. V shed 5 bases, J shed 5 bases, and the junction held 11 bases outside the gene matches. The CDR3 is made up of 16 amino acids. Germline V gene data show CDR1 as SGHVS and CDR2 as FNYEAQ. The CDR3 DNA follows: TGTGCCAGCAGCCTAAACGCGAATAGCGGGGGGGAGACCCAGTACTTC. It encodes CASSLNANSGGETQYF.

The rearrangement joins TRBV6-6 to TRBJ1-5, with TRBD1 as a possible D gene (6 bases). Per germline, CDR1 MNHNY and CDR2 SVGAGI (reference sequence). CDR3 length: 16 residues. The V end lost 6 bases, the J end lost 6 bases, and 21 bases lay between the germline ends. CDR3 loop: CASSHSTGWGGQPQHF. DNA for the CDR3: TGTGCCAGCAGCCACTCCACAGGGTGGGGCGGTCAGCCCCAGCATTTT.

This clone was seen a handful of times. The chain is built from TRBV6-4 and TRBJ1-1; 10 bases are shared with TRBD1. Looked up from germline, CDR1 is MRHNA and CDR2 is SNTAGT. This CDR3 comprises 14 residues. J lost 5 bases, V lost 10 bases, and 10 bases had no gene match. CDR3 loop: CAITDRGLLTEAFF. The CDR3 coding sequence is TGTGCCATCACCGACAGGGGGCTATTGACTGAAGCTTTCTTT.

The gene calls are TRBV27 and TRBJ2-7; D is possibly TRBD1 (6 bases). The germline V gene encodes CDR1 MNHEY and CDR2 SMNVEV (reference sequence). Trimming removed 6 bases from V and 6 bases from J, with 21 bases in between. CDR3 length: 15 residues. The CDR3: CASRSTGHRLSEQYF. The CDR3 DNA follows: TGTGCCAGCAGGTCAACGGGACACCGTTTGAGCGAGCAGTACTTC.

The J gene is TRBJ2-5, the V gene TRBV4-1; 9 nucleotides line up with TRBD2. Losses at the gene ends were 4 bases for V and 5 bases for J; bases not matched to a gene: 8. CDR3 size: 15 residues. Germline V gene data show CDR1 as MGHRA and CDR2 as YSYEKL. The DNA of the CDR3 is TGCGCCAGCAGCCCCGGCGGGGGGGTCCCGGAGACCCAGTACTTC. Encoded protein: CASSPGGGVPETQYF.

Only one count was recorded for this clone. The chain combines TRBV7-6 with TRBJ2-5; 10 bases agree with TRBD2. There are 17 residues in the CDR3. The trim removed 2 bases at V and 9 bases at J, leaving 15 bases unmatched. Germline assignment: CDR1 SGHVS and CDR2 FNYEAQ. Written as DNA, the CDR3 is TGTGCCAGCAGCTTAACAGTCAGCGGGGGGGCCGTAGGTGCCCAGTACTTC. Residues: CASSLTVSGGAVGAQYF.

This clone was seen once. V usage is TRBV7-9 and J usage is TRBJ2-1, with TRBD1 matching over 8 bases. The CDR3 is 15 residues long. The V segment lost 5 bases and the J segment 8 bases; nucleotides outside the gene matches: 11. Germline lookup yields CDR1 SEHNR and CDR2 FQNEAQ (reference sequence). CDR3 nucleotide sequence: TGTGCCAGCAGCGGACGGACAGGGTATGGCGATGAGCAGTTCTTC. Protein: CASSGRTGYGDEQFF.

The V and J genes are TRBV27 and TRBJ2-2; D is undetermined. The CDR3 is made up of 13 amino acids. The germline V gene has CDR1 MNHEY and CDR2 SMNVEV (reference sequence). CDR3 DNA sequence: TGTGCTGCCAGGTTGGGTGGAACCGGGGAGCTGTTTTTT. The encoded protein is CAARLGGTGELFF.

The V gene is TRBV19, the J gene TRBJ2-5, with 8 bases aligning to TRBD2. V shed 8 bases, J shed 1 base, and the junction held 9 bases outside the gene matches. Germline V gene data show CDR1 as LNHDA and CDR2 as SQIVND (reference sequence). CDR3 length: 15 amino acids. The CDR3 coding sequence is TGTGCCAGTGGCCGGCTAGCGGGTTTCCAAGAGACCCAGTACTTC. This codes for CASGRLAGFQETQYF.

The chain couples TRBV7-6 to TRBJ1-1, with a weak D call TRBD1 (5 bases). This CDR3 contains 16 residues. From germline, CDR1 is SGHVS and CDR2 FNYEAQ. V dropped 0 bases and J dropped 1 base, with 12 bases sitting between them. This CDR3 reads CASSLAVGRANTEAFF. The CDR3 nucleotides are TGTGCCAGCAGCTTAGCGGTGGGCAGGGCGAACACTGAAGCTTTCTTT.

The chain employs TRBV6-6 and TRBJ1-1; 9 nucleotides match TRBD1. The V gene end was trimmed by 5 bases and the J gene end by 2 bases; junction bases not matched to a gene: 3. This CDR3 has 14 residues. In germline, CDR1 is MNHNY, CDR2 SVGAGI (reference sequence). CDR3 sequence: CASSPDRGNTEAFF. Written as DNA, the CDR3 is TGTGCCAGCAGTCCGGACAGGGGAAACACTGAAGCTTTCTTT.

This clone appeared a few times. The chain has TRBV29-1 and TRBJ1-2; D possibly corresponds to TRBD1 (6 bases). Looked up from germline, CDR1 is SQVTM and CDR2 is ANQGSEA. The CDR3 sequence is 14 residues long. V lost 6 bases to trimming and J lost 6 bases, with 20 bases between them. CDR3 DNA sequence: TGCAGCGTGGACGCCACGGGGGGCGGAGATGGCTACACCTTC. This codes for CSVDATGGGDGYTF.

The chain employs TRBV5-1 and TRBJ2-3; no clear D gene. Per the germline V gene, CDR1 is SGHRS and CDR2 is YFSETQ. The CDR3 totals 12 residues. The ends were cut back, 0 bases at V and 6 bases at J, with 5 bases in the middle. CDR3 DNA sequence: TGCGCCAGCAGCTTGGAGCGTGATACGCAGTATTTT. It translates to CASSLERDTQYF.